This is a list of T cell receptor beta chains from one sample in a study of blood T cell repertoires in COVID-19. Using immunoSEQ multiplex PCR, the repertoire was profiled, and TCRdb retains in-frame clones only, with some absent. Of 250,000 to 300,000 clones in the sample, roughly 88% are singletons; the top ten hold 1.9%. Input material: PBMCs or T cells enriched from blood (not recorded which). These receptors were obtained from a woman in her forties or fifties who had recovered from COVID-19. Both conserved end residues are part of each CDR3. Fields, in order: V gene, D gene, J gene, clone size, CDR3 DNA, CDR3 protein. The D gene is left open where the match is weak. For some rows the clone size is stated as once, few or many, or as a class when expanded; others skip it.

V gene: TRBV4-1; D gene: -; J gene: TRBJ2-7; clone size: -; CDR3 DNA: TGCGCCAGCAGCCAAAGCGGCGGGACAGCGGCCTACGAGCAGTACTTC; CDR3 protein: CASSQSGGTAAYEQYF
V gene: TRBV27; D gene: -; J gene: TRBJ2-1; clone size: -; CDR3 DNA: TGTGCCAGCAGTCCCGCCCGACAGTTCTCCTACAATGAGCAGTTCTTC; CDR3 protein: CASSPARQFSYNEQFF
V gene: TRBV18; D gene: -; J gene: TRBJ1-5; clone size: -; CDR3 DNA: TGTGCCAGCTCACCGGGGGTAGGGACAAACAGCAATCAGCCCCAGCATTTT; CDR3 protein: CASSPGVGTNSNQPQHF
V gene: TRBV4-2; D gene: -; J gene: TRBJ1-6; clone size: -; CDR3 DNA: TGTGCCAGCAGCCAAACCCTTATCGGGGATTCACCCCTCCACTTT; CDR3 protein: CASSQTLIGDSPLHF
V gene: TRBV5-6; D gene: -; J gene: TRBJ2-1; clone size: -; CDR3 DNA: TGTGCCAGCAGCTTGGGCGGCGGGTACAATGAGCAGTTCTTC; CDR3 protein: CASSLGGGYNEQFF
V gene: TRBV6-5; D gene: -; J gene: TRBJ2-2; clone size: once; CDR3 DNA: TGTGCCAGCAGTCTTCGGACGGGGGCCGGGGAGCTGTTTTTT; CDR3 protein: CASSLRTGAGELFF
V gene: TRBV28; D gene: -; J gene: TRBJ1-2; clone size: -; CDR3 DNA: TGTGCCAGCAGTTTTGGGTCAGAGGGCTATGGCTACACCTTC; CDR3 protein: CASSFGSEGYGYTF
V gene: TRBV14; D gene: TRBD1; J gene: TRBJ2-5; clone size: -; CDR3 DNA: TGTGCCAGCAGCCAAAACACAGGGGGAGAGACCCAGTACTTC; CDR3 protein: CASSQNTGGETQYF
V gene: TRBV28; D gene: -; J gene: TRBJ2-6; clone size: -; CDR3 DNA: TGTGCCAGCAGTCTATCTGGGGCCAACGTCCTGACTTTC; CDR3 protein: CASSLSGANVLTF
V gene: TRBV18; D gene: TRBD1; J gene: TRBJ2-1; clone size: few; CDR3 DNA: TGTGCCAGCTCCTCTCAGGGGGCCCCGGGGAATGAGCAGTTCTTC; CDR3 protein: CASSSQGAPGNEQFF
V gene: TRBV27; D gene: -; J gene: TRBJ2-3; clone size: -; CDR3 DNA: TGTGCCAGCAGTTCCATTCGCACAGATACGCAGTATTTT; CDR3 protein: CASSSIRTDTQYF
V gene: TRBV3-1/TRBV3-2; D gene: TRBD2; J gene: TRBJ2-1; clone size: -; CDR3 DNA: TGTGCCAGCAGCCTACGGGGAGTAGTCCTAGCGGGAGGGAGCTCCTACAATGAGCAGTTCTTC; CDR3 protein: CASSLRGVVLAGGSSYNEQFF
V gene: TRBV6-2/TRBV6-3; D gene: TRBD2; J gene: TRBJ2-7; clone size: -; CDR3 DNA: TGTGCCAGCAGTTCATTCTTTAGCGGGAGGAGCTCCTACGAGCAGTACTTC; CDR3 protein: CASSSFFSGRSSYEQYF
V gene: TRBV2; D gene: -; J gene: TRBJ2-7; clone size: -; CDR3 DNA: TGTGCCAGCACAGGACGAGGGTACGAGCAGTACTTC; CDR3 protein: CASTGRGYEQYF
V gene: TRBV7-2; D gene: -; J gene: TRBJ2-3; clone size: -; CDR3 DNA: TGTGCCAGCAGCTTAGGAGCGGGGCAGTATTTT; CDR3 protein: CASSLGAGQYF
V gene: TRBV11-3; D gene: -; J gene: TRBJ2-7; clone size: -; CDR3 DNA: TGTGCCAGCAGCTCCCGGACAGAACACGAGCAGTACTTC; CDR3 protein: CASSSRTEHEQYF
V gene: TRBV7-9; D gene: TRBD2; J gene: TRBJ2-7; clone size: -; CDR3 DNA: TGTGCCAGCAGCCGATTACTACTAGCGGGACGCACCTACGAGCAGTACTTC; CDR3 protein: CASSRLLLAGRTYEQYF
V gene: TRBV9; D gene: -; J gene: TRBJ2-5; clone size: -; CDR3 DNA: TGTGCCAGCAGCGTAGATGGGCAGGGGCAGGGAGAGACCCAGTACTTC; CDR3 protein: CASSVDGQGQGETQYF
V gene: TRBV20-1; D gene: TRBD1; J gene: TRBJ1-2; clone size: -; CDR3 DNA: TGCAGTGCTAGTGTACAGGGAAAGGGGGCGGCCTATGGCTACACCTTC; CDR3 protein: CSASVQGKGAAYGYTF
V gene: TRBV28; D gene: TRBD1; J gene: TRBJ1-5; clone size: -; CDR3 DNA: TGTGCCAGCAACTACAGGGGCTTTCAGCCCCAGCATTTT; CDR3 protein: CASNYRGFQPQHF
V gene: TRBV27; D gene: -; J gene: TRBJ2-3; clone size: once; CDR3 DNA: TGTGCCAGCAGCCTGTCCGACTACGGCACAGATACGCAGTATTTT; CDR3 protein: CASSLSDYGTDTQYF
V gene: TRBV29-1; D gene: -; J gene: TRBJ1-3; clone size: -; CDR3 DNA: TGCAGCGTTGAAGGGACTAGTCGCAACACCATATATTTT; CDR3 protein: CSVEGTSRNTIYF
V gene: TRBV28; D gene: TRBD1; J gene: TRBJ1-2; clone size: -; CDR3 DNA: TGTGCCAGCAGTCCAGGACAGGGGACCATCTATGGCTACACCTTC; CDR3 protein: CASSPGQGTIYGYTF
V gene: TRBV25-1; D gene: TRBD1; J gene: TRBJ2-7; clone size: -; CDR3 DNA: TGTGCCAGCAGACAGGGGTTCTACGAGCAGTACTTC; CDR3 protein: CASRQGFYEQYF
V gene: TRBV4-1; D gene: TRBD1; J gene: TRBJ1-1; clone size: few; CDR3 DNA: TGCGCCAGCAGCGACAGGGGCCGGAACACTGAAGCTTTCTTT; CDR3 protein: CASSDRGRNTEAFF
V gene: TRBV28; D gene: TRBD2; J gene: TRBJ2-3; clone size: few; CDR3 DNA: TGTGCCAGCAGTTCGGCGGAGCGGGAGGTAGATACGCAGTATTTT; CDR3 protein: CASSSAEREVDTQYF
V gene: TRBV2; D gene: TRBD2; J gene: TRBJ2-7; clone size: -; CDR3 DNA: TGTGCCAGCAGTCTCGGGCCAGCGGGAGCAGGCTACGAGCAGTACTTC; CDR3 protein: CASSLGPAGAGYEQYF
V gene: TRBV28; D gene: TRBD1; J gene: TRBJ1-1; clone size: -; CDR3 DNA: TGTGCCAGCCGAACAGGGGCTATGAACACTGAAGCTTTCTTT; CDR3 protein: CASRTGAMNTEAFF
V gene: TRBV4-1; D gene: -; J gene: TRBJ2-1; clone size: -; CDR3 DNA: TGCGCCAGCAGCCACCGAACCCCCAGCTCCTACAATGAGCAGTTCTTC; CDR3 protein: CASSHRTPSSYNEQFF
V gene: TRBV27; D gene: -; J gene: TRBJ2-1; clone size: -; CDR3 DNA: TGTGCCAGCAGTTTACTTGGCGGGCTACCAAATGAGCAGTTCTTC; CDR3 protein: CASSLLGGLPNEQFF
V gene: TRBV5-1; D gene: -; J gene: TRBJ1-1; clone size: -; CDR3 DNA: TGCGCCAGCAGCGGGCCACCTATGAACACTGAAGCTTTCTTT; CDR3 protein: CASSGPPMNTEAFF
V gene: TRBV18; D gene: -; J gene: TRBJ1-1; clone size: -; CDR3 DNA: TGTGCCAGCTCACCTTTCTCAGAGAACACTGAAGCTTTCTTT; CDR3 protein: CASSPFSENTEAFF
V gene: TRBV6-5; D gene: -; J gene: TRBJ1-6; clone size: -; CDR3 DNA: TGTGCCAGTCAAAGGGACAATTCAAATTCACCCCTCCACTTT; CDR3 protein: CASQRDNSNSPLHF
V gene: TRBV7-9; D gene: TRBD2; J gene: TRBJ2-2; clone size: -; CDR3 DNA: TGTGCCAGCAGCTTCAACCTCGGACTAGCGGGAGACAAAACCGGGGAGCTGTTTTTT; CDR3 protein: CASSFNLGLAGDKTGELFF
V gene: TRBV20-1; D gene: -; J gene: TRBJ1-5; clone size: -; CDR3 DNA: TGCAGTGCTAGTCGTGGGGGGGGGAATCAGCCCCAGCATTTT; CDR3 protein: CSASRGGGNQPQHF
V gene: TRBV2; D gene: TRBD2; J gene: TRBJ2-1; clone size: -; CDR3 DNA: TGTGCCAGCGGGCTAGCGGAAAATGAGCAGTTCTTC; CDR3 protein: CASGLAENEQFF
V gene: TRBV27; D gene: TRBD2; J gene: TRBJ2-7; clone size: -; CDR3 DNA: TGTGCCAGCAGTCCGGGACTAGCGGGCTTGAGCTCCTACGAGCAGTACTTC; CDR3 protein: CASSPGLAGLSSYEQYF
V gene: TRBV7-2; D gene: TRBD2; J gene: TRBJ2-1; clone size: once; CDR3 DNA: TGTGCCAGCAGCTTATTATGGACTAGCGGGAGAAGCTCCTACAATGAGCAGTTCTTC; CDR3 protein: CASSLLWTSGRSSYNEQFF
V gene: TRBV28; D gene: -; J gene: TRBJ1-1; clone size: -; CDR3 DNA: TGTGCCAGCAGTTGGACAGAGAACACTGAAGCTTTCTTT; CDR3 protein: CASSWTENTEAFF
V gene: TRBV27; D gene: -; J gene: TRBJ2-2; clone size: once; CDR3 DNA: TGTGCCAGCAGTTTTGGGGTAGGGGCAGGAGGGGAGCTGTTTTTT; CDR3 protein: CASSFGVGAGGELFF
V gene: TRBV3-1/TRBV3-2; D gene: -; J gene: TRBJ1-1; clone size: -; CDR3 DNA: TGTGCCAGCAGCCATGCGGGAGGGACTGAAGCTTTCTTT; CDR3 protein: CASSHAGGTEAFF
V gene: TRBV6-5; D gene: -; J gene: TRBJ2-1; clone size: -; CDR3 DNA: TGTGCCAGCGGCCAGCGTCCAGCCTACAATGAGCAGTTCTTC; CDR3 protein: CASGQRPAYNEQFF
V gene: TRBV6-5; D gene: TRBD1; J gene: TRBJ2-7; clone size: once; CDR3 DNA: TGTGCCAGCAGCCAAAGACAGGGCGGCAACGAGCAGTACTTC; CDR3 protein: CASSQRQGGNEQYF
V gene: TRBV15; D gene: -; J gene: TRBJ2-1; clone size: -; CDR3 DNA: TGTGCCACCAGCAGAGATTGGCCTGGCACAGCGGAGGGCAATGAGCAGTTCTTC; CDR3 protein: CATSRDWPGTAEGNEQFF
V gene: TRBV2; D gene: TRBD1; J gene: TRBJ1-2; clone size: -; CDR3 DNA: TGTGCCAGCGTGAATCAGGGGGTCTATGGCTACACCTTC; CDR3 protein: CASVNQGVYGYTF
V gene: TRBV5-4; D gene: TRBD2; J gene: TRBJ2-1; clone size: -; CDR3 DNA: TGTGCCAGCAGCTTGGCGGGACTAGCGGGAAGTGGTGAGCAGTTCTTC; CDR3 protein: CASSLAGLAGSGEQFF
V gene: TRBV9; D gene: -; J gene: TRBJ2-7; clone size: -; CDR3 DNA: TGTGCCAGCAGCGTGGGAGGACAAGCCTACGAGCAGTACTTC; CDR3 protein: CASSVGGQAYEQYF
V gene: TRBV5-6; D gene: TRBD1; J gene: TRBJ1-1; clone size: -; CDR3 DNA: TGTGCCAGCAGCTCAATCCGACAGGGAATGAACACTGAAGCTTTCTTT; CDR3 protein: CASSSIRQGMNTEAFF
V gene: TRBV2; D gene: -; J gene: TRBJ1-2; clone size: -; CDR3 DNA: TGTGCCAGAGAAAACAGGGATGACTATGGCTACACCTTC; CDR3 protein: CARENRDDYGYTF
V gene: TRBV3-1/TRBV3-2; D gene: TRBD1; J gene: TRBJ1-5; clone size: -; CDR3 DNA: TGTGCCAGCAGCCAAGATAGACAGGGGATCCAGCATTTT; CDR3 protein: CASSQDRQGIQHF